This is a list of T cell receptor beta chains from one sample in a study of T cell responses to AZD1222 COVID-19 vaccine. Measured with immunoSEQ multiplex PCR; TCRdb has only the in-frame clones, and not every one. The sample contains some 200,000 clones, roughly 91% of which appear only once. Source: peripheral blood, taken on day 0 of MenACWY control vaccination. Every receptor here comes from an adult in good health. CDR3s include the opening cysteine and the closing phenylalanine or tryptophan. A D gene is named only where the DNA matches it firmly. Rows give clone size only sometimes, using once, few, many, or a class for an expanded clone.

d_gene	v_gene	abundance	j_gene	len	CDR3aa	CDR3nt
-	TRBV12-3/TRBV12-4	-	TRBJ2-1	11	CASSTHGGKFF	TGTGCCAGCAGTACCCACGGGGGCAAGTTCTTC
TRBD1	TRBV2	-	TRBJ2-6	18	CASRWDSRDFSGANVLTF	TGTGCCAGCAGATGGGACAGCCGTGATTTCTCTGGGGCCAACGTCCTGACTTTC
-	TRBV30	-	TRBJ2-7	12	CAWSVPSYEQYF	TGTGCCTGGAGTGTTCCCAGCTACGAGCAGTACTTC
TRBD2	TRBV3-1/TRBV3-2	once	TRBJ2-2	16	CASSQGLAGNTGELFF	TGTGCCAGCAGCCAAGGACTAGCGGGGAACACCGGGGAGCTGTTTTTT
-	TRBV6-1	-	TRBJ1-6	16	CASSEAYGTGNSPLHF	TGTGCCAGCAGTGAAGCGTACGGCACCGGTAATTCACCCCTCCACTTT
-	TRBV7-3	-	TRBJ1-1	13	CASSLGGSTEAFF	TGTGCCAGCAGCTTAGGGGGAAGTACTGAAGCTTTCTTT
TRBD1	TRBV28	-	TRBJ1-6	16	CATSSAGGSYNSPLHF	TGTGCCACCTCCTCAGCAGGGGGCTCCTATAATTCACCCCTCCACTTT
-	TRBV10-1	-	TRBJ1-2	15	CASSPDTGGYYGYTF	TGCGCCAGCAGTCCCGACACCGGGGGATACTATGGCTACACCTTC
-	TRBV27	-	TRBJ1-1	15	CASSLSIIGNTEAFF	TGTGCCAGCAGTTTATCGATAATCGGGAACACTGAAGCTTTCTTT
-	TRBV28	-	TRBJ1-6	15	CASSFRGSYNSPLHF	TGTGCCAGCAGTTTCAGGGGATCCTATAATTCACCCCTCCACTTT
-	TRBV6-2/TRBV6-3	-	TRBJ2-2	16	CASSYGQPVYTGELFF	TGTGCCAGCAGTTACGGGCAACCCGTCTACACCGGGGAGCTGTTTTTT
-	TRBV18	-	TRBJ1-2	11	CASSSQRGYTF	TGTGCCAGCTCATCGCAACGGGGCTACACCTTC
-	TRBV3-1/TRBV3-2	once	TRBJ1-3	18	CASSQKYGNSGSGNTIYF	TGTGCCAGCAGCCAAAAATACGGTAATTCGGGCTCTGGAAACACCATATATTTT
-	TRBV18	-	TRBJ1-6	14	CASSPATGDSPLHF	TGTGCCAGCTCACCCGCGACCGGCGATTCACCCCTCCACTTT
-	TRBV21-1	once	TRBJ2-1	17	CASSKRGTSGGRYEQFF	TGTGCCAGCAGCAAAAGGGGGACTAGCGGGGGCAGGTATGAGCAGTTCTTC
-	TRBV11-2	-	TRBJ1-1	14	CASREGPRNTEAFF	TGTGCCAGCAGGGAGGGACCTAGGAACACTGAAGCTTTCTTT
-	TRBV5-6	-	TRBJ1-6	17	CASSLGEGRGYNSPLHF	TGTGCCAGCAGCTTGGGGGAGGGACGGGGTTATAATTCACCCCTCCACTTT
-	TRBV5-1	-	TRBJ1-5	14	CASSLRGAGQPQHF	TGCGCCAGCAGCCTGCGGGGGGCCGGGCAGCCCCAGCATTTT
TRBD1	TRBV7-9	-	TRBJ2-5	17	CASSTAIGTGQSETQYF	TGTGCCAGCAGCACAGCGATCGGGACAGGGCAATCTGAGACCCAGTACTTC
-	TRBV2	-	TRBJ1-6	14	CASSGESFNSPLHF	TGTGCCAGCAGTGGGGAGTCTTTCAATTCACCCCTCCACTTT
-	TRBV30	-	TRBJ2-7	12	CAWSRGTYEQYF	TGTGCCTGGAGTCGGGGGACCTACGAGCAGTACTTC
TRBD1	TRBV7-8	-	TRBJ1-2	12	CASSPTGIGYTF	TGTGCCAGCAGCCCGACAGGGATTGGCTACACCTTC
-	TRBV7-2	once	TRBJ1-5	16	CASSLGDGVGNQPQHF	TGTGCCAGCAGCTTAGGGGATGGGGTGGGCAATCAGCCCCAGCATTTT
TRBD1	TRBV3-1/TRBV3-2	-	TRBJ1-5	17	CASSQDPGQEGNQPQHF	TGTGCCAGCAGCCAAGATCCTGGACAGGAGGGCAATCAGCCCCAGCATTTT